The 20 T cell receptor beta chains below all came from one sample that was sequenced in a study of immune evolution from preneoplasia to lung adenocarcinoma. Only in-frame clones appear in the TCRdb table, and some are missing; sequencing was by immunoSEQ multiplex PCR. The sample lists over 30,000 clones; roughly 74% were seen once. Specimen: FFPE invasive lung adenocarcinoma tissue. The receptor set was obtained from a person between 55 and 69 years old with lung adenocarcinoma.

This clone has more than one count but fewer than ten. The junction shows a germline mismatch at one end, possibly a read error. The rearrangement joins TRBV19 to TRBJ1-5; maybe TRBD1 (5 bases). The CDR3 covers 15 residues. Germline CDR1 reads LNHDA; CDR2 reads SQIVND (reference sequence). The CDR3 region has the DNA TGTGCCAGTACTATAAGTGGGGGGGGTGGTCAGCCCCAGCATTTT. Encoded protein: CASTISGGGGQPQHF.

CDR3 in DNA: TGTGCCAGCAGGGGGGCCCGGGGAGGCGAAAAACTGTTTTTT. It is translated as CASRGARGGEKLFF. This chain connects TRBV27 to TRBJ1-4; D possibly corresponds to TRBD1 (6 bases). Trimming cost V 6 bases and J 8 bases, with 16 bases left between them. From germline, CDR1 is MNHEY and CDR2 SMNVEV (reference sequence). There are 14 residues in the CDR3.

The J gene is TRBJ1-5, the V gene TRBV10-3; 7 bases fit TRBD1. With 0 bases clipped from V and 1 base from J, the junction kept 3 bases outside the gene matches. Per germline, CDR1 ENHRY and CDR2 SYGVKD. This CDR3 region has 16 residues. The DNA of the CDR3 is TGTGCCATCAGTGAGTCCCCAGGGGGGAGCAATCAGCCCCAGCATTTT. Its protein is CAISESPGGSNQPQHF.

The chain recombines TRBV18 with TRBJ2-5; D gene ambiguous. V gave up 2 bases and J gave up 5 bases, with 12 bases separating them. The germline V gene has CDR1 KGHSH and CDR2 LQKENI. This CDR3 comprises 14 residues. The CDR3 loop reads CASSPDSLIETQYF. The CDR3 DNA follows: TGTGCCAGCTCACCAGATTCTCTTATCGAGACCCAGTACTTC. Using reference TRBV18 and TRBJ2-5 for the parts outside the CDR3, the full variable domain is NAGVMQNPRHLVRRRGQEARLRCSPMKGHSHVYWYRQLPEEGLKFMVYLQKENIIDESGMPKERFSAEFPKEGPSILRIQQVVRGDSAAYFCASSPDSLIETQYFGPGTRLLVL.

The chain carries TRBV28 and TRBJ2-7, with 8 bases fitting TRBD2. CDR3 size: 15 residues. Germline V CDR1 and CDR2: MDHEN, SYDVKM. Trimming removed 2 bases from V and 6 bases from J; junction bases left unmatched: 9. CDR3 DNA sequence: TGTGCCAGCAGTTTACCCGGGGGGGGGAAAAGCGAGCAGTACTTC. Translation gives CASSLPGGGKSEQYF.

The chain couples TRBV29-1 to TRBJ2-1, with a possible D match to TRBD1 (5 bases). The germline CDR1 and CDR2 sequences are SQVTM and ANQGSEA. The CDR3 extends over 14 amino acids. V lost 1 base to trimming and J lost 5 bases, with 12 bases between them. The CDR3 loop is CSVEGAWTNNEQFF. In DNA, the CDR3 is TGCAGCGTTGAAGGGGCGTGGACAAACAATGAGCAGTTCTTC.

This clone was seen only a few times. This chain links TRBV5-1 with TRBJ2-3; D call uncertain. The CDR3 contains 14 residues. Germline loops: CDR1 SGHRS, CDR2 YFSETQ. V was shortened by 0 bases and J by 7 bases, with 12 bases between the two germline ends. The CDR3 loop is CASSLAPDGNTQYF. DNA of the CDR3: TGCGCCAGCAGCTTGGCCCCGGATGGAAATACGCAGTATTTT.

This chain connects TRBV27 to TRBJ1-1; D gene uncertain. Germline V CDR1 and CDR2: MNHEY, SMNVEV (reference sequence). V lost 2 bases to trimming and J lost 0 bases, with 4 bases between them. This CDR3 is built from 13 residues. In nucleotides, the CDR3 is TGTGCCAGCAGTTTAAGTGTGAACACTGAAGCTTTCTTT. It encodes CASSLSVNTEAFF.

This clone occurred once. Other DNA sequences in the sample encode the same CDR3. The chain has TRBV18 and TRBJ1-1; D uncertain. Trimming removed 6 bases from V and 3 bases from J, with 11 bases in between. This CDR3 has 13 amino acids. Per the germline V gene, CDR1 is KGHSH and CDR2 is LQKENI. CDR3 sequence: CASSPDRDTEAFF. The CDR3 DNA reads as TGTGCCAGCTCCCCAGACCGGGACACTGAAGCTTTCTTT.

CDR3 loop: CASSSAGTGGVQPQHF. The CDR3 nucleotides read TGTGCCAGCAGCTCGGCCGGGACAGGGGGCGTTCAGCCCCAGCATTTT. This chain connects TRBV7-2 to TRBJ1-5; 12 bases match TRBD1. From germline, CDR1 is SGHTA and CDR2 FQGNSA. J lost 6 bases, V lost 4 bases, and 7 bases had no gene match. The CDR3 runs to 16 residues. The complete variable domain, with remaining parts taken from reference TRBV7-2 and TRBJ1-5, reads GAGVSQSPSNKVTEKGKDVELRCDPISGHTALYWYRQSLGQGLEFLIYFQGNSAPDKSGLPSDRFSAERTGGSVSTLTIQRTQQEDSAVYLCASSSAGTGGVQPQHFGDGTRLSIL.

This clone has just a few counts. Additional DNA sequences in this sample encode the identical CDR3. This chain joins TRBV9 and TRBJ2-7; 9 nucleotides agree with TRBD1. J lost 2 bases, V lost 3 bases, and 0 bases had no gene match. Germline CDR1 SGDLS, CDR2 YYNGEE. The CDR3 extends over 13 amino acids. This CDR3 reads CASSGQGAYEQYF. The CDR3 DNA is TGTGCCAGCAGCGGACAGGGGGCCTACGAGCAGTACTTC.

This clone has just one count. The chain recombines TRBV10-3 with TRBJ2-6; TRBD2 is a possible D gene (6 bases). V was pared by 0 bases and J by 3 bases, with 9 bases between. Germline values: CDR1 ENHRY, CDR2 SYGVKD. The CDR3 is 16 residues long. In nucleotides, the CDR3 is TGTGCCATCAGTGAGTCTGGGGGAGGTGGGGCCAACGTCCTGACTTTC. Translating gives CAISESGGGGANVLTF.

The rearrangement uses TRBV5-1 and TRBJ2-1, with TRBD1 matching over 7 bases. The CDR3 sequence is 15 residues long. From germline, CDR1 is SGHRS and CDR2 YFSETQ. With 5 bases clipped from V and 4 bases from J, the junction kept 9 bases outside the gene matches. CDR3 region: CASRPTGQPYNEQFF. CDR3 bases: TGCGCCAGCAGGCCGACGGGACAGCCTTACAATGAGCAGTTCTTC.

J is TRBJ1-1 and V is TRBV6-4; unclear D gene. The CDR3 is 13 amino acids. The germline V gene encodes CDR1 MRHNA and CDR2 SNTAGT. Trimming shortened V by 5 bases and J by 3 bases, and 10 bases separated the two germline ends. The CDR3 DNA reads TGTGCCAGCAGTCAAAGGTGGGACACTGAAGCTTTCTTT. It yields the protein CASSQRWDTEAFF.

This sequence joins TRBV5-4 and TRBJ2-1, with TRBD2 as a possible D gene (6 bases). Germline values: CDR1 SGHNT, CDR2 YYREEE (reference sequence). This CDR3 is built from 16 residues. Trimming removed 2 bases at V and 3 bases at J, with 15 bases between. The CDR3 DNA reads TGTGCCAGCAGCTTTGAAAGTATAGCGGACTACAATGAGCAGTTCTTC. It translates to CASSFESIADYNEQFF.

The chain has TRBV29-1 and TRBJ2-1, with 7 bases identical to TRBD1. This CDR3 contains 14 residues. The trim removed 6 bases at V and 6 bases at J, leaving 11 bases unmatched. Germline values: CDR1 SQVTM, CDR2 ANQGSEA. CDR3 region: CSVSGQAISNEQFF. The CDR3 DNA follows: TGCAGCGTCTCCGGACAGGCTATATCCAATGAGCAGTTCTTC.

In DNA, the CDR3 is TGTGCCAGCAGCTTAGGACTAGCGGGCATAAAGGACGAGCAGTACTTC. The encoded protein is CASSLGLAGIKDEQYF. This chain links TRBV7-9 with TRBJ2-7; 10 nucleotides align to TRBD2. Germline lookup yields CDR1 SEHNR and CDR2 FQNEAQ (reference sequence). CDR3 size: 16 residues. V shed 1 base, J shed 5 bases, and the junction held 8 bases outside the gene matches.

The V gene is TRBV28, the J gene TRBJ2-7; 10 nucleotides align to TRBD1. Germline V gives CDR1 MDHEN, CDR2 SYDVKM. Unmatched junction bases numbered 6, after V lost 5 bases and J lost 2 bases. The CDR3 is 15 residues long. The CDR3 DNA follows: TGTGCCAGCAGTCAACCCGGGACAGGGGCCTACGAGCAGTACTTC. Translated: CASSQPGTGAYEQYF.

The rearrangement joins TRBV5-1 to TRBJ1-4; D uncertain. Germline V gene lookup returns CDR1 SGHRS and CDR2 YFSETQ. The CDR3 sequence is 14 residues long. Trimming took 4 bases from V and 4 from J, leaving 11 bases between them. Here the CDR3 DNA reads TGCGCCAGCAGCGTCTCGGGGAATAATGAAAAACTGTTTTTT. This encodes CASSVSGNNEKLFF.

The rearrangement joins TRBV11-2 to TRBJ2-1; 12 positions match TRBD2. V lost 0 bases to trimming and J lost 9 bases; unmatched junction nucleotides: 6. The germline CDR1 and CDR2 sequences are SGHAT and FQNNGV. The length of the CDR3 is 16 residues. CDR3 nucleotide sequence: TGTGCCAGCAGCTTAGATCGGGCTAGCGGGAGGGGTGAGCAGTTCTTC. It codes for CASSLDRASGRGEQFF.